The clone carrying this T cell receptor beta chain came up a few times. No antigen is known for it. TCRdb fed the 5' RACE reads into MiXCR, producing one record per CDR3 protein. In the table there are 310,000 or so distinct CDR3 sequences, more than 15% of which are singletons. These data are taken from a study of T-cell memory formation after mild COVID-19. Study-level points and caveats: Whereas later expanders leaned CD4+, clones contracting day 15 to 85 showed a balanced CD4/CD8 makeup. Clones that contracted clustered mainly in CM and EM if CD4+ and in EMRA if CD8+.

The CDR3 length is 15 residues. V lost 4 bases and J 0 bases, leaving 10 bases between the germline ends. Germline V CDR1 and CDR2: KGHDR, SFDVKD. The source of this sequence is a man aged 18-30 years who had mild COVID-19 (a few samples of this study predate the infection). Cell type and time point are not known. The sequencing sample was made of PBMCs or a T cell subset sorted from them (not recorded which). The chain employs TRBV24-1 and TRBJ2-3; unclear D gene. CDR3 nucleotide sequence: TGTGCCACCAGTGACCGTTTTTCTAGCACAGATACGCAGTATTTT. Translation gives CATSDRFSSTDTQYF.